Below are 16 T cell receptor beta chains sequenced from a single sample in a study of PD-L1 blockade in urothelial cancer. Here immunoSEQ multiplex PCR was the method, and the copy in TCRdb shows in-frame clones only, minus some. The repertoire consists of roughly 100,000 clones, with roughly 80% occurring once and the leading ten covering approximately 8%. Time point of the sample: peripheral blood 6 weeks after treatment start. The sample was PBMCs, taken around atezolizumab (anti-PD-L1) treatment. These receptors were taken from a man in his 70s with urothelial cancer.

On this clone itself: This sample includes further DNA sequences coding for the same CDR3. V is TRBV15 and J is TRBJ1-1; possible D gene TRBD1, 6 bases. Trimming pared 3 bases from V and 1 base from J, leaving 9 bases between. The CDR3 runs to 14 residues. CDR1 is LNHNV, CDR2 YYDKDF, per germline (reference sequence). CDR3 region: CATSRDRANTEAFF. The CDR3 DNA sequence: TGTGCCACCAGCAGGGACAGAGCGAACACTGAAGCTTTCTTT.

A single count supports this clone. The gene calls are TRBV7-9 and TRBJ2-4; perhaps TRBD1 as D (5 bases). The V end lost 1 base, the J end lost 9 bases, and 16 bases lay between the germline ends. In germline, CDR1 is SEHNR, CDR2 FQNEAQ (reference sequence). The CDR3 extends over 15 amino acids. The CDR3 bases are TGTGCCAGCAGCTTAGTTGTAGTAGGGGATGCCATTCAGTACTTC. Encoded protein: CASSLVVVGDAIQYF.

The V call is TRBV4-3, the J call TRBJ1-5, with D maybe TRBD1 (5 bases). The CDR3 is made up of 16 amino acids. V was pared by 4 bases and J by 2 bases, with 15 bases between. Germline V lookup: CDR1 LGHNA, CDR2 YSLEER. CDR3: CASSPGTSRGNQPQHF. The CDR3 region has the DNA TGCGCCAGCAGCCCCGGGACTTCGAGAGGCAATCAGCCCCAGCATTTT.

This chain links TRBV5-8 with TRBJ2-3; tentative D call: TRBD1 (6 bases). The CDR3 extends over 15 amino acids. V lost 4 bases, J lost 0 bases, and 12 bases lay in between. Germline V gives CDR1 SGHTS, CDR2 YDEGEE. CDR3 in amino acids: CASSPTGASTDTQYF. CDR3 sequence (DNA): TGTGCCAGCAGCCCGACAGGAGCTAGCACAGATACGCAGTATTTT. Full variable domain (rest looked up from reference TRBV5-8 and TRBJ2-3): EAGVTQSPTHLIKTRGQQATLRCSPISGHTSVYWYQQALGLGLQFLLWYDEGEERNRGNFPPRFSGRQFPNYSSELNVNALELEDSALYLCASSPTGASTDTQYFGPGTRLTVL.

V and J are TRBV7-2 and TRBJ1-5; no firm D call. Germline V lookup: CDR1 SGHTA, CDR2 FQGNSA. The CDR3 runs to 14 residues. Trimming left V 2 bases short and J 7 bases short, with 12 bases between. The CDR3 DNA follows: TGTGCCAGCAGCTTATTTGGGGAGGGACAGCCCCAGCATTTT. Its protein is CASSLFGEGQPQHF.

The J gene is TRBJ1-2, the V gene TRBV5-5; no clear D gene. CDR1 SGHKS and CDR2 YYEKEE come from the germline V gene (reference sequence). V was trimmed by 0 bases and J by 6 bases, leaving 12 bases between them. This CDR3 region has 14 residues. The CDR3 loop reads CASSLEVWRHGYTF. The CDR3 DNA reads as TGTGCCAGCAGCTTGGAGGTTTGGAGGCATGGCTACACCTTC.

On this clone: One end of the junction fails to match germline, which may point to a read error. DNA of the CDR3: TGTGCCAGCAGTACTACCGGGACTGAGGCTTTCTTT. Translated, it gives CASSTTGTEAFF. This chain joins TRBV6-5 and TRBJ1-1, with D perhaps matching TRBD1 (5 bases). Looked up from germline, CDR1 is MNHEY and CDR2 is SVGAGI. The CDR3 length is 12 residues.

The V and J genes are TRBV6-1 and TRBJ2-3, with 10 bases matching TRBD1. V shed 3 bases, J shed 5 bases, and the junction held 8 bases outside the gene matches. The CDR3 loop spans 16 amino acids. In germline, CDR1 is MNHNS, CDR2 SASEGT. Written as DNA, the CDR3 is TGTGCCAGCAGTGAGGGGTTGACAGGGGGCCAAGATACGCAGTATTTT. Residues: CASSEGLTGGQDTQYF.

The rearrangement uses TRBV7-8 and TRBJ2-7; D possibly corresponds to TRBD1 (5 bases). CDR1 and CDR2 from the germline V gene are SGHVS and FQNEAQ. This CDR3 has 15 residues. Trimming stripped 1 base from V and 2 bases from J, with 12 bases between. CDR3 protein: CASSLDLGVTYEQYF. CDR3 DNA sequence: TGTGCCAGCAGCTTAGATCTAGGGGTCACCTACGAGCAGTACTTC.

This sequence joins TRBV27 and TRBJ1-1; TRBD1 might be the D (6 bases). The CDR3 consists of 15 residues. Between the trimmed V and J ends, which lost 5 bases and 1 base, there was a span of 14 bases. Germline V CDR1 and CDR2: MNHEY, SMNVEV (reference sequence). Here the CDR3 reads CASSPLETGNTEAFF. In DNA, the CDR3 is TGTGCCAGCAGTCCACTCGAGACAGGGAACACTGAAGCTTTCTTT.

This CDR3 is CASSLGGVETQYF. DNA for the CDR3: TGTGCCAGCAGCCTGGGGGGGGTGGAGACCCAGTACTTC. The chain employs TRBV11-2 and TRBJ2-5; 7 positions agree with TRBD2. J was trimmed by 5 bases and V by 5 bases; bases with no gene match: 5. Germline values: CDR1 SGHAT, CDR2 FQNNGV. This CDR3 contains 13 residues.

This chain uses TRBV11-3 with TRBJ2-7; tentatively, D is TRBD1 (5 bases). Germline values: CDR1 SGHNT, CDR2 YENEEA. The CDR3 is made up of 13 amino acids. The V end lost 2 bases, the J end lost 0 bases, and 5 bases lay between the germline ends. In DNA, the CDR3 is TGTGCCAGCAGCTTACAGGGCTCCTACGAGCAGTACTTC. Its protein product is CASSLQGSYEQYF.

The chain uses TRBV9 and TRBJ2-3; D gene ambiguous. CDR1 is SGDLS, CDR2 YYNGEE, per germline. Trimming removed 0 bases at V and 3 bases at J, with 8 bases between. This CDR3 has 14 residues. The CDR3 spells CASSVAAGTDTQYF. CDR3 sequence (DNA): TGTGCCAGCAGCGTAGCCGCAGGTACAGATACGCAGTATTTT.

V and J are TRBV7-2 and TRBJ2-3, with 14 bases lining up with TRBD2. V shed 5 bases, J shed 5 bases, and the junction held 6 bases outside the gene matches. Germline CDR1 and CDR2: SGHTA and FQGNSA. The CDR3 is 16 residues long. DNA of the CDR3: TGTGCCAGCAGCCGACTAGCGGGAGGGCCGATAGATACGCAGTATTTT. Translated: CASSRLAGGPIDTQYF.

The gene calls are TRBV4-1 and TRBJ1-3; D remains unclear. The V and J ends lost 0 bases and 0 bases respectively, with 9 bases between them. The V gene's germline CDR1 is MGHRA and CDR2 YSYEKL. This CDR3 has 16 residues. CDR3 nucleotide sequence: TGCGCCAGCAGCCAAGATCCCCGCAGCTCTGGAAACACCATATATTTT. It specifies CASSQDPRSSGNTIYF.

For this clone: Its ends do not fully match the called genes, so a read error is possible. The chain recombines TRBV7-7 with TRBJ2-1; 11 nucleotides align to TRBD2. Germline V lookup: CDR1 SSHAT, CDR2 FNYEAQ (reference sequence). This CDR3 is 15 amino acids long. The CDR3 region has the DNA TGTGCTAGCAGCCTGACTAGCGGGAACTACAATGAGCAGTTCTTC. Amino acids: CASSLTSGNYNEQFF.